Given below is one TCR beta chain in context. The method was immunoSEQ multiplex PCR; TCRdb's version includes in-frame clones alone and lacks a portion of them. The sample records 180,000 or so clones, roughly four fifths being singletons. The sample comes from a study of blood T cell repertoires in COVID-19. Across the whole study: The cDNA or gDNA used as material had been derived from T cells, B-cell-depleted T cells, or PBMCs.

Sequenced material: peripheral blood. This TCR was recovered from a man aged 45-65 years who had recovered from COVID-19.

The CDR3 bases are TGTGCCACCAGTGACACAGTCCAATCGGGAGGAAACATTCAGTACTTC. Translation: CATSDTVQSGGNIQYF. The rearrangement joins TRBV24-1 to TRBJ2-4; 7 bases map to TRBD2. After removal of 4 bases from V and 6 bases from J, the junction contained 11 bases not matched to a gene. Germline CDR1 and CDR2: KGHDR and SFDVKD. The CDR3 contains 16 residues.